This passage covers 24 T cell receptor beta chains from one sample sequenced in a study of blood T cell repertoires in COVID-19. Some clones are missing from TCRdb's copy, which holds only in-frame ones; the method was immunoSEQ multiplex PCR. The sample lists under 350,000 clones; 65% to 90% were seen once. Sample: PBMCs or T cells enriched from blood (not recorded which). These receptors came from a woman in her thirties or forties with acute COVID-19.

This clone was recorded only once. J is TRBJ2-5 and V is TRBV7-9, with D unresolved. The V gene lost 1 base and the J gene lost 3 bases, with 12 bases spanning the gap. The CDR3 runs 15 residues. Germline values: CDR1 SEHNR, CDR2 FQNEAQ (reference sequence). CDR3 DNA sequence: TGTGCCAGCAGCTTAGAGCGAATTGCAGAAGAGACCCAGTACTTC. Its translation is CASSLERIAEETQYF.

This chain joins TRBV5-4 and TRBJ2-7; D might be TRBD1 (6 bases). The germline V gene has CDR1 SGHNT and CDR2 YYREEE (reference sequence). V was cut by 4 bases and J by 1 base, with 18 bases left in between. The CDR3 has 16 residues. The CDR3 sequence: CASSTQTGSNSYEQYF. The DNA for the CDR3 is TGTGCCAGCAGCACACAAACAGGGAGCAATTCCTACGAGCAGTACTTC.

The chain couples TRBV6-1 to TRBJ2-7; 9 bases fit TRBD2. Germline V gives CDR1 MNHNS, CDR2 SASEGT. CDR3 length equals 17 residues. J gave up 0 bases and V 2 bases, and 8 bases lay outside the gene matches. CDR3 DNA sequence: TGTGCCAGCAGTGAATTCATACTAGCGGGTCTCTCCTACGAGCAGTACTTC. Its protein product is CASSEFILAGLSYEQYF.

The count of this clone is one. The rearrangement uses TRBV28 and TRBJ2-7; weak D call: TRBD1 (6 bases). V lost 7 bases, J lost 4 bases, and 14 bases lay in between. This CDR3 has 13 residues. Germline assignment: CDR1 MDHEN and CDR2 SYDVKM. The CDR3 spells CASTIGQFYEQYF. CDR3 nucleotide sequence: TGTGCCAGCACCATCGGACAGTTTTACGAGCAGTACTTC.

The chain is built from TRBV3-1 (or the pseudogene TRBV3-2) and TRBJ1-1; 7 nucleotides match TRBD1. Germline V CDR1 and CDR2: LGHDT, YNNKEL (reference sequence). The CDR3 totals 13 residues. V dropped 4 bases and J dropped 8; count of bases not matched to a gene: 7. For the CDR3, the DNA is TGTGCCAGCAGCCGGGACAGTCTTCTGGAAGCTTTCTTT. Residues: CASSRDSLLEAFF.

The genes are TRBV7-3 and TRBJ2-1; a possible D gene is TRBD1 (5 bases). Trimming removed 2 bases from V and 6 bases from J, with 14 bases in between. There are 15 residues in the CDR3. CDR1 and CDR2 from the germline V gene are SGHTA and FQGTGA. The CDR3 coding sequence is TGTGCCAGCAGCTTACAGGGTAGGTCGTCCAATGAGCAGTTCTTC. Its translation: CASSLQGRSSNEQFF.

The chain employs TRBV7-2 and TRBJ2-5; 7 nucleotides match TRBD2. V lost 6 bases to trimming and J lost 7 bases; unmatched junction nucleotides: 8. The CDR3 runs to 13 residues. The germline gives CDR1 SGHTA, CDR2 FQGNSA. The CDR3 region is CASSPLWGGTQYF. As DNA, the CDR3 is TGTGCCAGCAGTCCTCTGTGGGGGGGGACCCAGTACTTC.

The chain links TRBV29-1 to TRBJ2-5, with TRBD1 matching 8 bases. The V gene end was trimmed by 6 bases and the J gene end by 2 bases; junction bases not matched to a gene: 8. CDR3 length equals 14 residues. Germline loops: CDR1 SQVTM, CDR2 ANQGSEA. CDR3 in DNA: TGCAGCGTCGTCCCGGGACAGGATCAAGAGACCCAGTACTTC. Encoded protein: CSVVPGQDQETQYF.

The chain's CDR3 is CASSYSVGGAGGYTF. Written as DNA, the CDR3 is TGTGCCAGCAGTTACTCGGTTGGGGGGGCTGGTGGCTACACCTTC. The V gene is TRBV6-5, the J gene TRBJ1-2; perhaps TRBD1 as D (6 bases). The CDR3 is made up of 15 amino acids. Germline V gene data show CDR1 as MNHEY and CDR2 as SVGAGI. V was shortened by 0 bases and J by 7 bases, with 15 bases between the two germline ends.

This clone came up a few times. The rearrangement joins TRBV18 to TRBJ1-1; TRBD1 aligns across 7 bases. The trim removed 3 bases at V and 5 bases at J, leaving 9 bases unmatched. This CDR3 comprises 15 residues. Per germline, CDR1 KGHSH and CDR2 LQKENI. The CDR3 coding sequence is TGTGCCAGCTCACCCACCGTAGGGGGCGGGACTGAAGCTTTCTTT. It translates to CASSPTVGGGTEAFF.

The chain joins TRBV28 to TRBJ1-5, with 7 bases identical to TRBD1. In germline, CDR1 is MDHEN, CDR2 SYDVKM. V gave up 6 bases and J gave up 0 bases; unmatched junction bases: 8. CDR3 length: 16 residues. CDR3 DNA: TGTGCCAGCAGCCCTGAACAGGGGAATAGCAATCAGCCCCAGCATTTT. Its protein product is CASSPEQGNSNQPQHF.

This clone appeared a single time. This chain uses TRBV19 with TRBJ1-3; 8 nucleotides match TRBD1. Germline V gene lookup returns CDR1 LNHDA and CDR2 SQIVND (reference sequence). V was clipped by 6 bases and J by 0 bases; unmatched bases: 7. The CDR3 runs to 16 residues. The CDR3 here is CASRGQGKTSGNTIYF. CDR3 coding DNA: TGTGCCAGTAGAGGACAGGGAAAGACCTCTGGAAACACCATATATTTT.

Here the CDR3 DNA reads TGCAGTGCTAGTTCCGGGACTCGCTCCTATGGCTACACCTTC. As protein: CSASSGTRSYGYTF. The chain links TRBV20-1 to TRBJ1-2; D is possibly TRBD1 (5 bases). V dropped 3 bases and J dropped 4 bases, with 15 bases sitting between them. Germline CDR1 DFQATT, CDR2 SNEGSKA (reference sequence). The CDR3 is 14 residues long.

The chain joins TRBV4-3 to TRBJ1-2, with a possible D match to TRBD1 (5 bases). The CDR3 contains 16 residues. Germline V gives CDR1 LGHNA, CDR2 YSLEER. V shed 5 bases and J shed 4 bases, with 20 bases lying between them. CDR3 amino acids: CASSLSLTESGYGYTF. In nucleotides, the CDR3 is TGCGCCAGCAGCTTGAGCTTGACAGAATCTGGCTATGGCTACACCTTC.

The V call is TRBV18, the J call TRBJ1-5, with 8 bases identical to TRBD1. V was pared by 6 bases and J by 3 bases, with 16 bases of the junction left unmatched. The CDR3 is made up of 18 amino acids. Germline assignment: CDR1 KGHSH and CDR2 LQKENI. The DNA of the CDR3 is TGTGCCAGCTCTTGTGTCAGGGGGCGTTCGTTTTACAATCAGCCCCAGCATTTT. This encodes CASSCVRGRSFYNQPQHF. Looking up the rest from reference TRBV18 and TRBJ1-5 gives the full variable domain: NAGVMQNPRHLVRRRGQEARLRCSPMKGHSHVYWYRQLPEEGLKFMVYLQKENIIDESGMPKERFSAEFPKEGPSILRIQQVVRGDSAAYFCASSCVRGRSFYNQPQHFGDGTRLSIL.

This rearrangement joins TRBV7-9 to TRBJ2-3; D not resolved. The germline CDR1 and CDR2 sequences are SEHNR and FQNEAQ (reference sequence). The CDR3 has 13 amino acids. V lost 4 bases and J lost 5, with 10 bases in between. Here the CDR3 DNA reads TGTGCCAGCAGCTCTTTGTCGGGAGATACGCAGTATTTT. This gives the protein CASSSLSGDTQYF.

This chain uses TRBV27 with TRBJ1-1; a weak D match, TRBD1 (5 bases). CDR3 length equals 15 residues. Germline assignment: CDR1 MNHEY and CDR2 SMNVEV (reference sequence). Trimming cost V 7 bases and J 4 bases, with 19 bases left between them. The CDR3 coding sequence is TGTGCCAGCATCTCCCCGGTCGGGGGTTCCACTGAAGCTTTCTTT. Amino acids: CASISPVGGSTEAFF.

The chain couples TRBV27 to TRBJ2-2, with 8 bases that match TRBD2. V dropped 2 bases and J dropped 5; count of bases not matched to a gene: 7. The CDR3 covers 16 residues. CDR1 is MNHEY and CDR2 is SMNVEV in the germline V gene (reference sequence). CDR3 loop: CASSLRRGALTGELFF. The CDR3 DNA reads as TGTGCCAGCAGTTTAAGGCGGGGGGCGCTAACCGGGGAGCTGTTTTTT.

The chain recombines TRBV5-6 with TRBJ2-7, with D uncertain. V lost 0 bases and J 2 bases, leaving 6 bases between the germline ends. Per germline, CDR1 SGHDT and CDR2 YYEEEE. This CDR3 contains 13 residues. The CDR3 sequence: CASSLDTTYEQYF. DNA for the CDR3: TGTGCCAGCAGCTTGGACACGACCTACGAGCAGTACTTC.

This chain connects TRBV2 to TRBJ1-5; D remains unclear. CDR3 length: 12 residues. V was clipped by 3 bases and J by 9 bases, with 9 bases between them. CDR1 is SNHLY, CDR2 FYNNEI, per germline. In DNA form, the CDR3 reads TGTGCCAGCAGTGAGAGTACGGGGCCCCAGCATTTT. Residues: CASSESTGPQHF.

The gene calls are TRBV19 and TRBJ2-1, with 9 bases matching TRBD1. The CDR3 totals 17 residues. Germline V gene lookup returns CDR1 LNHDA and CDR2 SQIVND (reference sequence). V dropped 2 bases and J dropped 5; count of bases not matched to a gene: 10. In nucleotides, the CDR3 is TGTGCCAGTAGTATAATTGGCGACAGGGGGTTGAACAATGAGCAGTTCTTC. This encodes CASSIIGDRGLNNEQFF.

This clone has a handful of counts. The CDR3 loop is CASSLVWGDTEAFF. CDR3 coding DNA: TGTGCCAGCAGCTTAGTATGGGGAGACACTGAAGCTTTCTTT. The gene calls are TRBV7-2 and TRBJ1-1, with D unclear. Trimming pared 1 base from V and 3 bases from J, leaving 9 bases between. Germline loops: CDR1 SGHTA, CDR2 FQGNSA. The CDR3 consists of 14 residues.

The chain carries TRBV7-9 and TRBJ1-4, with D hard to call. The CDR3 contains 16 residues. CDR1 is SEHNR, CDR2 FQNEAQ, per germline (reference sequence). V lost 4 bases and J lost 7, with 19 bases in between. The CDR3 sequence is CASSSHLASSGEKLFF. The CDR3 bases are TGTGCCAGCAGCTCACACCTGGCCAGCAGCGGTGAAAAACTGTTTTTT.

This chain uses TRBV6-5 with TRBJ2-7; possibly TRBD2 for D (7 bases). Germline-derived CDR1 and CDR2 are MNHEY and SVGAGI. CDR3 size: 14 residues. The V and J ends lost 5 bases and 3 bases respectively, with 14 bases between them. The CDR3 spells CASSKGGAVYEQYF. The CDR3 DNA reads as TGTGCCAGCAGTAAGGGGGGGGCCGTCTACGAGCAGTACTTC.